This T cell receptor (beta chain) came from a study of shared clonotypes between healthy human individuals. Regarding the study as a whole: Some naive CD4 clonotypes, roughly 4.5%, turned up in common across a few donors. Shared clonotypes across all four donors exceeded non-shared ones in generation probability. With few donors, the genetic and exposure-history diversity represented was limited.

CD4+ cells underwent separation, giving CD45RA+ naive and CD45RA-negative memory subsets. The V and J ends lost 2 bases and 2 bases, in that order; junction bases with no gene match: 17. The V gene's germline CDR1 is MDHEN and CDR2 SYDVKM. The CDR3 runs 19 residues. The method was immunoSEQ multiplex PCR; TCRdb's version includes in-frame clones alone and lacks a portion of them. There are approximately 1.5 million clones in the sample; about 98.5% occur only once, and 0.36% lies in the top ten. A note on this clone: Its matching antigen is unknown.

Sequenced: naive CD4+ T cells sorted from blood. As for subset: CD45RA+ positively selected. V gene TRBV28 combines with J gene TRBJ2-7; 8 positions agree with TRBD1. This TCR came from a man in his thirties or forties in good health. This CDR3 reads CASSLLLLRGDRGPYEQYF. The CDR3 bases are TGTGCCAGCAGTTTACTGTTGCTCCGGGGAGACAGGGGACCCTACGAGCAGTACTTC.